This entry lists 31 T cell receptor beta chains sequenced from one sample in a study of T cells after yellow fever vaccination. Each CDR3 protein is one row after TCRdb ran MiXCR on the 5' RACE reads. Of fewer than 150,000 distinct CDR3 sequences in the sample, 6.5% to 9% are singletons; the top ten hold roughly 2.5%. The sample consisted of CD4+ T cells sorted from PBMCs, taken about 41 days after the first yellow fever vaccination. These receptors all come from a man aged 18 to 29 who received the YFV17D yellow fever vaccine.

This clonotype was counted many times. This chain uses TRBV7-9 with TRBJ2-3; D may be TRBD1 (5 bases). Trimming removed 5 bases from V and 6 bases from J, with 18 bases in between. The CDR3 length is 15 residues. CDR1 is SEHNR, CDR2 FQNEAQ, per germline (reference sequence). DNA of the CDR3: TGTGCCAGCAGCGCGACGACCGTAAACAGGGATACGCAGTATTTT. It is translated as CASSATTVNRDTQYF.

This clonotype has a count of ten or more. V is TRBV27 and J is TRBJ1-2; D is possibly TRBD1 (5 bases). Trimming stripped 2 bases from V and 4 bases from J, with 17 bases between. Germline assignment: CDR1 MNHEY and CDR2 SMNVEV (reference sequence). The CDR3 is 16 residues long. Here the CDR3 reads CASSLKAPGIGYGYTF. The CDR3 coding sequence is TGTGCCAGCAGTTTAAAGGCGCCAGGGATAGGCTATGGCTACACCTTC.

This clonotype was observed many times. CDR3 in DNA: TGCAGTGCTACGCAGGGGCTCTCTCAGCCCCAGCATTTT. Protein: CSATQGLSQPQHF. The genes are TRBV20-1 and TRBJ1-5; the D gene is possibly TRBD1 (6 bases). The CDR3 loop spans 13 amino acids. The ends were cut back, 4 bases at V and 6 bases at J, with 13 bases in the middle. Germline V gene sequence: CDR1 DFQATT, CDR2 SNEGSKA (reference sequence).

The chain employs TRBV19 and TRBJ1-5; 10 bases line up with TRBD1. The CDR3 sequence is 15 residues long. Germline CDR1 is LNHDA and CDR2 is SQIVND (reference sequence). The V segment lost 7 bases and the J segment 5 bases; nucleotides outside the gene matches: 8. DNA for the CDR3: TGTGCCAGTACACCGACCGGGACAGGGGATCAGCCCCAGCATTTT. This gives the protein CASTPTGTGDQPQHF.

This clonotype was seen at least ten times. The chain employs TRBV18 and TRBJ1-1; 10 nucleotides match TRBD1. CDR1 is KGHSH and CDR2 is LQKENI in the germline V gene. This CDR3 has 16 amino acids. V shed 4 bases, J shed 2 bases, and the junction held 7 bases outside the gene matches. The CDR3 reads CASSRTGTGENTEAFF. The CDR3, as DNA: TGTGCCAGCTCACGTACCGGGACAGGGGAAAACACTGAAGCTTTCTTT.

This clonotype was detected ten times or more. The V gene is TRBV11-2, the J gene TRBJ2-1, with a weak D call TRBD2 (5 bases). The CDR3 length is 15 residues. Germline assignment: CDR1 SGHAT and CDR2 FQNNGV. V lost 3 bases and J 4 bases, leaving 13 bases between the germline ends. The CDR3 loop is CASSFSRLAYNEQFF. CDR3 nucleotides: TGTGCCAGCAGCTTCTCGCGCTTAGCGTACAATGAGCAGTTCTTC.

This clonotype was observed many times. V usage is TRBV7-9 and J usage is TRBJ2-7; TRBD1 agrees at 9 bases. Germline CDR1 SEHNR, CDR2 FQNEAQ (reference sequence). The CDR3 length is 13 residues. J gave up 6 bases and V 5 bases, and 5 bases lay outside the gene matches. This CDR3 reads CASSATGGGEQYF. For the CDR3, the DNA is TGTGCCAGCAGCGCAACAGGGGGCGGCGAGCAGTACTTC.

This clonotype was detected ten times or more. This chain links TRBV18 with TRBJ1-5; D is unclear. The CDR3 runs to 14 residues. V was pared by 5 bases and J by 4 bases, with 12 bases between. The V gene's germline CDR1 is KGHSH and CDR2 LQKENI. The CDR3 loop reads CASSSAGLNQPQHF. The CDR3 nucleotides are TGTGCCAGCTCAAGCGCGGGGTTGAATCAGCCCCAGCATTTT. Using reference TRBV18 and TRBJ1-5 for the parts outside the CDR3, the full variable domain is NAGVMQNPRHLVRRRGQEARLRCSPMKGHSHVYWYRQLPEEGLKFMVYLQKENIIDESGMPKERFSAEFPKEGPSILRIQQVVRGDSAAYFCASSSAGLNQPQHFGDGTRLSIL.

This clonotype was seen many times. This chain uses TRBV5-1 with TRBJ1-2; tentative D call: TRBD1 (5 bases). Between the trimmed V and J ends, which lost 0 bases and 7 bases, there was a span of 13 bases. Per the germline V gene, CDR1 is SGHRS and CDR2 is YFSETQ. CDR3 length: 14 amino acids. CDR3 DNA: TGCGCCAGCAGCTTGGATTGGGGCCCCGGTGGCTACACCTTC. Amino acids: CASSLDWGPGGYTF.

In this sample, this clonotype turned up many times. V usage is TRBV6-1 and J usage is TRBJ1-4; 8 bases match TRBD1. The V gene's germline CDR1 is MNHNS and CDR2 SASEGT. The CDR3 contains 14 residues. J gave up 7 bases and V 8 bases, and 9 bases lay outside the gene matches. CDR3 residues: CASRRTGKIEKLFF. The CDR3 DNA follows: TGTGCCAGCCGTAGGACAGGGAAAATTGAAAAACTGTTTTTT.

This clonotype was counted many times. The J gene is TRBJ1-6, the V gene TRBV4-1, with TRBD1 as a possible D gene (5 bases). CDR1 is MGHRA and CDR2 is YSYEKL in the germline V gene. The ends were cut back, 6 bases at V and 6 bases at J, with 9 bases in the middle. This CDR3 has 13 residues. CDR3 residues: CASRKQVNSPLHF. CDR3 nucleotide sequence: TGCGCCAGCAGAAAACAGGTTAATTCACCCCTCCACTTT.

This clonotype was counted between two and nine times. This chain joins TRBV7-8 and TRBJ1-5; a weak D match, TRBD1 (5 bases). The V end lost 5 bases, the J end lost 9 bases, and 17 bases lay between the germline ends. The CDR3 is made up of 14 amino acids. The germline V gene encodes CDR1 SGHVS and CDR2 FQNEAQ. The CDR3 spells CASSPRDFRTPQHF. CDR3 sequence (DNA): TGTGCCAGCAGCCCCCGGGACTTTCGTACGCCCCAGCATTTT.

The genes are TRBV5-6 and TRBJ2-2; D unresolved. The CDR3 has 14 amino acids. In germline, CDR1 is SGHDT, CDR2 YYEEEE. Trimming removed 1 base at V and 6 bases at J, with 10 bases between. CDR3 loop: CASSLRWVPGELFF. The DNA for the CDR3 is TGTGCCAGCAGCTTGCGGTGGGTCCCCGGGGAGCTGTTTTTT.

This clonotype was counted ten times or more. V gene TRBV5-1 combines with J gene TRBJ1-4; D remains ambiguous. This CDR3 spans 15 amino acids. The V gene's germline CDR1 is SGHRS and CDR2 YFSETQ. V lost 0 bases, J lost 0 bases, and 6 bases lay in between. CDR3 loop: CASSLGPATNEKLFF. CDR3 sequence (DNA): TGCGCCAGCAGCTTGGGGCCGGCAACTAATGAAAAACTGTTTTTT.

This clonotype turned up a few times. This rearrangement joins TRBV6-2 or TRBV6-3 to TRBJ2-1; 12 bases align to TRBD2. This CDR3 has 15 amino acids. Germline V gives CDR1 MNHEY, CDR2 SVGEGT. The junction had 3 bases not matched to a gene; V was cut back by 4 bases and J by 5 bases. The CDR3 nucleotides are TGTGCCAGCAGTTGGTGGACTAGCGGGAACAATGAGCAGTTCTTC. Its translation: CASSWWTSGNNEQFF.

In its sample, this clonotype was seen many times. CDR3: CASSPGVAGDTQYF. In nucleotides, the CDR3 is TGTGCCAGCAGCCCGGGGGTCGCCGGGGATACGCAGTATTTT. The chain uses TRBV7-2 and TRBJ2-3; D may be TRBD2 (6 bases). Germline V lookup: CDR1 SGHTA, CDR2 FQGNSA. V lost 5 bases and J lost 6, with 15 bases in between. There are 14 residues in the CDR3.

In this sample, this clonotype turned up many times. V usage is TRBV7-2 and J usage is TRBJ1-5, with TRBD1 matching over 11 bases. Germline lookup yields CDR1 SGHTA and CDR2 FQGNSA. V gave up 4 bases and J gave up 1 base; unmatched junction bases: 3. This CDR3 contains 16 residues. CDR3 DNA: TGTGCCAGCAGCTGGACAGGGGGCAGGAGCAATCAGCCCCAGCATTTT. Translated, it gives CASSWTGGRSNQPQHF.

The genes are TRBV16 and TRBJ2-2; 10 bases fit TRBD1. Trimming at V came to 1 base and at J to 5 bases, leaving 1 base not matched to a gene. The CDR3 is made up of 15 amino acids. CDR1 KGHSY and CDR2 FQNENV come from the germline V gene. CDR3 residues: CASSQLGQGTGELFF. The CDR3 nucleotides are TGTGCCAGCAGCCAATTGGGACAGGGGACCGGGGAGCTGTTTTTT.

The table lists this clonotype with many counts. The rearrangement links TRBV10-3 to TRBJ1-2; the match to TRBD1 covers 8 bases. CDR3 length: 16 residues. V trimming: 5 bases; J trimming: 4 bases; junction bases outside the gene matches: 12. In germline, CDR1 is ENHRY, CDR2 SYGVKD. CDR3 coding DNA: TGTGCCATCAGTAACCAGGGGGCACTGACTGGCTATGGCTACACCTTC. This encodes CAISNQGALTGYGYTF.

At least ten counts were recorded for this clonotype. This rearrangement joins TRBV7-9 to TRBJ2-4; D unresolved. The CDR3 has 12 amino acids. Germline assignment: CDR1 SEHNR and CDR2 FQNEAQ (reference sequence). V lost 5 bases and J 1 base, leaving 3 bases between the germline ends. For the CDR3, the DNA is TGTGCCAGCAGCCCCGCCAAAAACATTCAGTACTTC. Protein product: CASSPAKNIQYF.

This clonotype was seen repeatedly, ten times or more. This chain joins TRBV20-1 and TRBJ1-5; perhaps TRBD1 as D (6 bases). CDR1 DFQATT and CDR2 SNEGSKA come from the germline V gene (reference sequence). The germline V and J ends were trimmed by 6 bases and 7 bases, with 19 bases remaining between them. The length of the CDR3 is 14 residues. The CDR3 bases are TGCAGTGCCACCCCCCGGGACATTAACCAGCCCCAGCATTTT. Translation gives CSATPRDINQPQHF.

This chain links TRBV7-9 with TRBJ1-6, with D perhaps TRBD1 (6 bases). Trimming removed 7 bases from V and 5 bases from J, with 12 bases in between. The V gene's germline CDR1 is SEHNR and CDR2 FQNEAQ (reference sequence). This CDR3 region has 14 residues. The CDR3 DNA follows: TGTGCCAGCAAAGGGGGATCGGATAATTCACCCCTCCACTTT. Translated: CASKGGSDNSPLHF.

In its sample, this clonotype was seen many times. The rearrangement links TRBV28 to TRBJ2-5; perhaps TRBD1 as D (6 bases). The CDR3 runs to 15 residues. V was pared by 3 bases and J by 4 bases, with 15 bases between. Looked up from germline, CDR1 is MDHEN and CDR2 is SYDVKM. CDR3 DNA sequence: TGTGCCAGCAGTTTCAGGGGCGAAAGGAGAGAGACCCAGTACTTC. Translated, it gives CASSFRGERRETQYF.

This clonotype was counted ten times or more. The chain carries TRBV4-3 and TRBJ2-5, with a possible D match to TRBD1 (6 bases). The CDR3 runs to 16 residues. In germline, CDR1 is LGHNA, CDR2 YSLEER. V lost 1 base and J 3 bases, leaving 15 bases between the germline ends. The chain's CDR3 is CASSQVSLGGEETQYF. The CDR3 nucleotides are TGCGCCAGCAGCCAAGTCTCATTAGGGGGAGAAGAGACCCAGTACTTC.

This clonotype was seen repeatedly, ten times or more. This chain joins TRBV21-1 and TRBJ1-4. TRBV21-1 is a known pseudogene. CDR3 length: 15 residues. The CDR3 DNA follows: TGTGCCAGCAGCAAATGGGATCATACGAATGAAAAACTGTTTTTT. Its protein product is CASSKWDHTNEKLFF.

This clonotype has a count of ten or more. The CDR3 DNA is TGCGCCAGCAGCTCCCTGGGACAGGGGGCGTCTGGCACTGAAGCTTTCTTT. Protein: CASSSLGQGASGTEAFF. This rearrangement joins TRBV5-1 to TRBJ1-1; 12 bases fit TRBD1. The CDR3 length is 17 residues. Trimming took 3 bases from V and 4 from J; bases not matched to a gene: 10. Germline V gives CDR1 SGHRS, CDR2 YFSETQ. Full variable domain (missing parts from reference TRBV5-1 and TRBJ1-1): KAGVTQTPRYLIKTRGQQVTLSCSPISGHRSVSWYQQTPGQGLQFLFEYFSETQRNKGNFPGRFSGRQFSNSRSEMNVSTLELGDSALYLCASSSLGQGASGTEAFFGQGTRLTVV.

This clonotype was observed many times. The J gene is TRBJ2-7, the V gene TRBV7-2; D is possibly TRBD1 (5 bases). With 1 base removed from V and 4 bases from J, the gap between germline ends came to 11 bases. This CDR3 has 14 amino acids. CDR1 is SGHTA, CDR2 FQGNSA, per germline. The CDR3 DNA reads as TGTGCCAGCAGCTTAGTCAAGGGGTCGTACGAGCAGTACTTC. Encoded protein: CASSLVKGSYEQYF.

This clonotype was seen many times. J is TRBJ2-5 and V is TRBV20-1, with 9 bases that match TRBD2. The CDR3 sequence is 13 residues long. The J segment lost 5 bases and the V segment lost 5 bases, leaving 6 bases of the junction unmatched. CDR1 DFQATT and CDR2 SNEGSKA come from the germline V gene (reference sequence). DNA of the CDR3: TGCAGTGCTCGCGGGACTAGCCGGGAGACCCAGTACTTC. Encoded protein: CSARGTSRETQYF.

In its sample, this clonotype was seen many times. V usage is TRBV6-2 or TRBV6-3 and J usage is TRBJ2-1; perhaps TRBD2 as D (5 bases). Per the germline V gene, CDR1 is MNHEY and CDR2 is SVGEGT. The germline V and J ends were trimmed by 8 bases and 8 bases, with 19 bases remaining between them. CDR3 length: 14 residues. The CDR3 protein is CASRKSASGDEQFF. CDR3 bases: TGTGCCAGCCGAAAAAGTGCCAGCGGCGATGAGCAGTTCTTC.

This clonotype appeared many times. This chain connects TRBV5-1 to TRBJ2-7; 8 bases are shared with TRBD2. This CDR3 spans 15 amino acids. Germline V gives CDR1 SGHRS, CDR2 YFSETQ. Germline trimming cut 4 bases from V and 3 bases from J; bases unmatched to any gene: 9. The CDR3 region is CASSILTSVDYEQYF. The CDR3, as DNA: TGCGCCAGCAGCATATTGACTAGCGTCGACTACGAGCAGTACTTC.

V and J are TRBV5-1 and TRBJ2-5; D is possibly TRBD1 (6 bases). Germline lookup yields CDR1 SGHRS and CDR2 YFSETQ. The V end was cut by 4 bases, the J end by 3 bases, with 16 bases between. The length of the CDR3 is 15 residues. DNA of the CDR3: TGCGCCAGCAGCCCTTCACGACAGGCCAAAGAGACCCAGTACTTC. This encodes CASSPSRQAKETQYF.